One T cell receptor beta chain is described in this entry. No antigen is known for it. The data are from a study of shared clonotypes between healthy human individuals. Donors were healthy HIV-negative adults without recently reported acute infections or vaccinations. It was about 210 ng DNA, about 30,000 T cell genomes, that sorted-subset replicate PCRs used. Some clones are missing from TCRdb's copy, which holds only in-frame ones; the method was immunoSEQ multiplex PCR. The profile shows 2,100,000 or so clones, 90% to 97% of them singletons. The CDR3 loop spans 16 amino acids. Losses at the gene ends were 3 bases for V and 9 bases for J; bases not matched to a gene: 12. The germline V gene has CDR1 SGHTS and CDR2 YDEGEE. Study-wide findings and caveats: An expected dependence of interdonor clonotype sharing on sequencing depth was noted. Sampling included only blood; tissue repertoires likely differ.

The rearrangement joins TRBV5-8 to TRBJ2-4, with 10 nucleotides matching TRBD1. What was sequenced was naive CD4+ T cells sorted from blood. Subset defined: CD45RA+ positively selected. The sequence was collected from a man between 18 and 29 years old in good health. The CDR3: CASSSTLTGGVGIQYF. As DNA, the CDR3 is TGTGCCAGCAGCTCAACCCTGACAGGGGGCGTCGGCATTCAGTACTTC.